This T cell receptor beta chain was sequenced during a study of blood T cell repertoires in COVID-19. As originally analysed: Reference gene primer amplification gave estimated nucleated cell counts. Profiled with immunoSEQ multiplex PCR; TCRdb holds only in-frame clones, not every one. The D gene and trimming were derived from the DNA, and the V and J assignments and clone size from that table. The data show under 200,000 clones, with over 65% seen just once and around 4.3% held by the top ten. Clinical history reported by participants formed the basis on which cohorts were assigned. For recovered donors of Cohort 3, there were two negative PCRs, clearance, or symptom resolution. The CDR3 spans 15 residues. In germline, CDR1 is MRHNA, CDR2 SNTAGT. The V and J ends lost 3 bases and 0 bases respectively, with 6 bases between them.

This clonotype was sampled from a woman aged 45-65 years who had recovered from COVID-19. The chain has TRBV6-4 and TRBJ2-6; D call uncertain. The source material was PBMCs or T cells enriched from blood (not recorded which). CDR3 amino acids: CASSDTYSGANVLTF. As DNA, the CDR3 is TGTGCCAGCAGTGATACATACTCTGGGGCCAACGTCCTGACTTTC.